Following are 16 T cell receptor beta chains from one sample sequenced in a study of T cell responses to AZD1222 COVID-19 vaccine. TCRdb's copy holds only in-frame clones and misses some; the assay was immunoSEQ multiplex PCR. Among 150,000 to 200,000 clones listed, about nine tenths were seen once. The source material was peripheral blood, sampled on day 0 of AZD1222 vaccination. These receptors were taken from an adult in good health.

The chain couples TRBV10-3 to TRBJ1-2; D gene uncertain. CDR3 length: 12 residues. Looked up from germline, CDR1 is ENHRY and CDR2 is SYGVKD. Trimming stripped 11 bases from V and 0 bases from J, with 10 bases between. DNA for the CDR3: TGTGCCGCGGGTGCGGCTAACTATGGCTACACCTTC. It specifies CAAGAANYGYTF.

The CDR3 sequence: CASNAPGLVSDEQFF. CDR3 bases: TGTGCCAGCAACGCACCGGGACTTGTAAGCGATGAGCAGTTCTTC. The rearrangement uses TRBV25-1 and TRBJ2-1; weak D call: TRBD2 (6 bases). Per the germline V gene, CDR1 is MGHDK and CDR2 is SYGVNS. This CDR3 region has 15 residues. The V end lost 7 bases, the J end lost 8 bases, and 21 bases lay between the germline ends.

The chain couples TRBV7-6 to TRBJ2-1, with a tentative D call TRBD2 (6 bases). V was cut by 5 bases and J by 4 bases, with 15 bases left in between. Germline CDR1 SGHVS, CDR2 FNYEAQ. This CDR3 has 15 amino acids. CDR3 protein: CASSQSRGRYNEQFF. The CDR3 nucleotides are TGTGCCAGCAGCCAATCCCGGGGGAGATACAATGAGCAGTTCTTC.

As DNA, the CDR3 is TGTGCCAGCAGCTTAGTTGAGGCAACTAATGAAAAACTGTTTTTT. Its protein product is CASSLVEATNEKLFF. The chain employs TRBV7-8 and TRBJ1-4, with D hard to call. There are 15 residues in the CDR3. Deletions cut 1 base from V and 0 bases from J, with 6 bases between. Germline V lookup: CDR1 SGHVS, CDR2 FQNEAQ.

The chain links TRBV5-1 to TRBJ2-1, with D perhaps given as TRBD1 or TRBD2 (6 bases each). The V and J ends lost 7 bases and 0 bases respectively, with 17 bases between them. The CDR3 loop spans 16 amino acids. CDR1 and CDR2 (germline): SGHRS, YFSETQ. This CDR3 reads CASHSLEGGSYNEQFF. The CDR3 region has the DNA TGCGCCAGCCACTCCTTGGAGGGGGGCTCCTACAATGAGCAGTTCTTC.

The CDR3 reads CASSLLLNSNEKLFF. In DNA, the CDR3 is TGTGCCAGCAGTTTATTATTAAACAGCAATGAAAAACTGTTTTTT. This sequence joins TRBV28 and TRBJ1-4; D is undetermined. Trimming shortened V by 1 base and J by 5 bases, and 11 bases separated the two germline ends. Germline values: CDR1 MDHEN, CDR2 SYDVKM. The CDR3 is 15 amino acids.

This chain uses TRBV7-3 with TRBJ2-2, with 8 bases fitting TRBD2. CDR1 is SGHTA and CDR2 is FQGTGA in the germline V gene. This CDR3 has 13 residues. V was pared by 8 bases and J by 6 bases, with 5 bases of the junction left unmatched. As DNA, the CDR3 is TGTGCCAGCGGAGGACTAGCTTCCGGGGAGCTGTTTTTT. Translated, it gives CASGGLASGELFF.

This chain links TRBV12-3 or TRBV12-4 with TRBJ1-2; perhaps TRBD1 as D (5 bases). With 3 bases removed from V and 5 bases from J, the gap between germline ends came to 10 bases. The CDR3 totals 13 residues. As DNA, the CDR3 is TGTGCCAGCAGTTTCGCAGGGAGGTATGGCTACACCTTC. As protein: CASSFAGRYGYTF.

As DNA, the CDR3 is TGTGCCAGTAGTATAGAGCCTCCTGAGGTGATCACTGAAGCTTTCTTT. Protein: CASSIEPPEVITEAFF. This sequence joins TRBV19 and TRBJ1-1; D gene unclear. V lost 0 bases and J 4 bases, leaving 15 bases between the germline ends. The V gene's germline CDR1 is LNHDA and CDR2 SQIVND (reference sequence). This CDR3 has 16 amino acids.

The chain carries TRBV2 and TRBJ2-7; unclear D gene. In germline, CDR1 is SNHLY, CDR2 FYNNEI. The CDR3 has 8 residues. Trimming shortened V by 10 bases and J by 13 bases, and 11 bases separated the two germline ends. CDR3 coding DNA: TGTGCCACCCACGTTGGTTACTTC. Encoded protein: CATHVGYF.

The genes are TRBV6-2 or TRBV6-3 and TRBJ2-5; 11 nucleotides line up with TRBD2. Germline CDR1 is MNHEY and CDR2 is SVGEGT. V lost 5 bases, J lost 3 bases, and 11 bases stayed unmatched. The CDR3 is 17 residues long. The CDR3 DNA is TGTGCCAGCAGTCCCCTTTTGCTAGCGGGGGGCGAAGAGACCCAGTACTTC. Translating gives CASSPLLLAGGEETQYF.

The genes are TRBV18 and TRBJ2-7; 8 positions agree with TRBD2. The CDR3 has 16 amino acids. After removal of 3 bases from V and 2 bases from J, the junction contained 9 bases not matched to a gene. Looked up from germline, CDR1 is KGHSH and CDR2 is LQKENI. CDR3 region: CASSPQPVGRAYEQYF. In DNA form, the CDR3 reads TGTGCCAGCTCACCCCAACCTGTCGGGAGGGCCTACGAGCAGTACTTC.

This rearrangement joins TRBV19 to TRBJ2-7; D is undetermined. The CDR3 has 13 amino acids. Trimming shortened V by 6 bases and J by 8 bases, and 17 bases separated the two germline ends. The germline V gene encodes CDR1 LNHDA and CDR2 SQIVND (reference sequence). The CDR3 DNA follows: TGTGCCAGTAGCCGGGCCACCGAAACACAGCAGTACTTC. Translation gives CASSRATETQQYF.

The rearrangement joins TRBV25-1 to TRBJ2-3; D is undetermined. V was clipped by 6 bases and J by 0 bases, with 13 bases between them. Germline values: CDR1 MGHDK, CDR2 SYGVNS. CDR3 length: 15 residues. The CDR3 DNA reads as TGTGCCAGCAGCCGAAAGGCAGTAAGCACAGATACGCAGTATTTT. Translation gives CASSRKAVSTDTQYF.

In DNA form, the CDR3 reads TGTGCCAGCAGCCCCGGGCGGGCGGGGGCGTACAATGAGCAGTTCTTC. Its protein is CASSPGRAGAYNEQFF. The chain recombines TRBV13 with TRBJ2-1, with a possible D match to TRBD2 (7 bases). The CDR3 length is 16 residues. V was trimmed by 5 bases and J by 4 bases, leaving 18 bases between them. Germline V gives CDR1 PRHDT, CDR2 FYEKMQ (reference sequence).

The chain is built from TRBV11-1 and TRBJ1-2; D perhaps matches TRBD1 (6 bases). The CDR3 runs 15 residues. Germline values: CDR1 SGHAT, CDR2 FQDESV (reference sequence). The V and J ends lost 1 base and 5 bases respectively, with 14 bases between them. CDR3 coding DNA: TGTGCCAGCAGCTTAGGCGCAGGGGCTGTTTATGGCTACACCTTC. Its translation is CASSLGAGAVYGYTF. The full variable domain, with the rest looked up from reference TRBV11-1 and TRBJ1-2, is EAEVAQSPRYKITEKSQAVAFWCDPISGHATLYWYRQILGQGPELLVQFQDESVVDDSQLPKDRFSAERLKGVDSTLKIQPAELGDSAMYLCASSLGAGAVYGYTFGSGTRLTVV.